This T cell receptor (beta chain) appears in the sequencing data of a study of neurological immune-mediated disorders. The V and J ends lost 7 bases and 0 bases, in that order; junction bases with no gene match: 6. Germline V lookup: CDR1 DFQATT, CDR2 SNEGSKA (reference sequence). The CDR3 has 16 residues. TCRdb ran MiXCR on the 5' RACE reads and lists one entry per CDR3 protein. This table has about 46,000 distinct CDR3 sequences, under 2% appearing once. The sample holds many counts of this clonotype. Its specificity is not known. Findings of the study overall: Multiple sclerosis, the disease with the least TCR clonal expansion, fell below healthy controls, whereas HTLV-1-associated myelopathy showed the most.

The sequenced sample consisted of PBMCs. This TCR came from a woman aged 40 to 50 with multiple sclerosis. The V call is TRBV20-1, the J call TRBJ2-1; 13 positions match TRBD2. The CDR3 DNA reads as TGCAGTGGCACTAGCGGGGGGGCCAGCTCCTACAATGAGCAGTTCTTC. As protein: CSGTSGGASSYNEQFF.